The clone carrying this TCR beta chain was found a few times. The target antigen is unknown. This entry is derived from a study of blood T cells in healthy people across ages. Findings and caveats of the study: Diversity of TCR beta correlated strongly with naive T cell percentage.

The second PCR ran about 6 to 12 cycles with a sample-barcoded 5' primer and J-beta primers. TCRdb itself ran the 5' RACE reads through MiXCR, one entry per CDR3 protein. The profile shows approximately 1.5 million distinct CDR3 sequences, roughly 43% of them singletons. CDR3 size: 18 residues. With V trimmed by 2 bases and J by 1 base, 12 bases remained unmatched. Per the germline V gene, CDR1 is MNHEY and CDR2 is SMNVEV (reference sequence). Sequences were obtained from blood. The J gene is TRBJ2-5, the V gene TRBV27; 8 nucleotides align to TRBD1. This sequence was found in a young woman in good health. CDR3 DNA sequence: TGTGCCAGCAGTTTAAGGCCCCGGACAGGGTCGGTCCAAGAGACCCAGTACTTC. It encodes CASSLRPRTGSVQETQYF.